The present T cell receptor beta chain was sequenced within a study of blood T cell repertoires in COVID-19. Germline-derived CDR1 and CDR2 are LGHNT and FRNRAP. CDR3 length equals 14 residues. The junction had 2 bases not matched to a gene; V was cut back by 1 base and J by 5 bases. Assay: immunoSEQ multiplex PCR; the TCRdb copy retains only in-frame clones and omits some. Of 65,000 to 80,000 clones in the sample, 90% were seen once. This clonotype was obtained from a human donor in a cohort sampled during active COVID-19. This rearrangement joins TRBV12-5 to TRBJ1-1; TRBD1 matches 9 bases. Sequencing used peripheral blood. The CDR3: CASGLATGGTEAFF. The CDR3 bases are TGTGCTAGTGGTTTGGCGACAGGGGGGACTGAAGCTTTCTTT.